One sample yielded the 11 T cell receptor beta chains listed below, sequenced in a study of cytotoxic CD8 clonotypes in ibrutinib-treated CLL. The repertoire was sequenced with immunoSEQ multiplex PCR; TCRdb's copy has only in-frame clones and lacks some. Among about 300,000 clones listed, 67% were seen once. Sequenced material: PBMCs, taken after 36 months of ibrutinib treatment. These TCRs come from a human donor with chronic lymphocytic leukemia.

The chain has TRBV28 and TRBJ2-5, with 8 bases that match TRBD2. CDR1 and CDR2 from the germline V gene are MDHEN and SYDVKM. J gave up 2 bases and V 3 bases, and 2 bases lay outside the gene matches. This CDR3 has 14 amino acids. CDR3 bases: TGTGCCAGCAGTTTGACTAGCGAACAAGAGACCCAGTACTTC. Its translation: CASSLTSEQETQYF.

The rearrangement uses TRBV6-1 and TRBJ1-2; TRBD1 matches at 7 bases. Germline V lookup: CDR1 MNHNS, CDR2 SASEGT. The junction had 10 bases not matched to a gene; V was cut back by 10 bases and J by 8 bases. The CDR3 is 12 residues long. The CDR3 DNA sequence: TGTGCCACCAAGTGGACAGGTGGAGGCTACACCTTC. Amino acids: CATKWTGGGYTF.

This sequence joins TRBV9 and TRBJ2-6, with D possibly being TRBD1 or TRBD2 (6 bases each). V lost 0 bases and J 1 base, leaving 17 bases between the germline ends. CDR1 and CDR2 from the germline V gene are SGDLS and YYNGEE. The CDR3 runs 19 residues. CDR3 protein: CASSVVPGATFSGANVLTF. The DNA for the CDR3 is TGTGCCAGCAGCGTAGTGCCGGGGGCAACGTTTTCTGGGGCCAACGTCCTGACTTTC.

The chain links TRBV13 to TRBJ2-7; 8 positions agree with TRBD2. CDR3 size: 19 residues. CDR1 is PRHDT, CDR2 FYEKMQ, per germline (reference sequence). Losses at the gene ends were 4 bases for V and 2 bases for J; bases not matched to a gene: 19. CDR3 bases: TGTGCCAGCAGCTCCCGGGACCCTCTCGGGGGGGAGGGCCCCTACGAGCAGTACTTC. This codes for CASSSRDPLGGEGPYEQYF. Complete variable domain (other parts from reference TRBV13 and TRBJ2-7): AAGVIQSPRHLIKEKRETATLKCYPIPRHDTVYWYQQGPGQDPQFLISFYEKMQSDKGSIPDRFSAQQFSDYHSELNMSSLELGDSALYFCASSSRDPLGGEGPYEQYFGPGTRLTVT.

The chain employs TRBV6-6 and TRBJ2-5, with 15 bases aligning to TRBD2. Trimming cost V 5 bases and J 5 bases; bases outside gene matches: 6. CDR3 length: 16 amino acids. Germline CDR1 is MNHNY and CDR2 is SVGAGI (reference sequence). The CDR3 region has the DNA TGTGCCAGCAGTAGGACTAGCGGGGGGGCAGGGGAGACCCAGTACTTC. Protein product: CASSRTSGGAGETQYF.

V gene TRBV5-1 combines with J gene TRBJ2-1, with 11 bases lining up with TRBD2. The V gene's germline CDR1 is SGHRS and CDR2 YFSETQ. V gave up 0 bases and J gave up 5 bases; unmatched junction bases: 4. This CDR3 has 16 residues. CDR3 sequence (DNA): TGCGCCAGCAGCTTGGGGCTAGCGGGAGGAAACAATGAGCAGTTCTTC. This codes for CASSLGLAGGNNEQFF.

The rearrangement uses TRBV4-1 and TRBJ2-3, with no clear D. V dropped 1 base and J dropped 6 bases, with 8 bases sitting between them. CDR3 length equals 13 residues. Germline loops: CDR1 MGHRA, CDR2 YSYEKL. This chain's CDR3 is CASSQGRDDTQYF. The CDR3 DNA sequence: TGCGCCAGCAGCCAAGGAAGGGATGATACGCAGTATTTT.

This chain uses TRBV29-1 with TRBJ2-5; the match to TRBD1 covers 8 bases. The CDR3 has 13 amino acids. Germline CDR1 is SQVTM and CDR2 is ANQGSEA. The trim removed 4 bases at V and 5 bases at J, leaving 6 bases unmatched. Here the CDR3 DNA reads TGCAGCGTTGGTAGGACAGGGAGGGAGACCCAGTACTTC. Amino acid sequence: CSVGRTGRETQYF.

The V and J genes are TRBV19 and TRBJ1-3; D is undetermined. Germline values: CDR1 LNHDA, CDR2 SQIVND (reference sequence). V lost 1 base to trimming and J lost 3 bases, with 10 bases between them. CDR3 size: 15 residues. The CDR3, as DNA: TGTGCCAGTAGTATAGTGGACGCCAATGGAAACACCATATATTTT. Residues: CASSIVDANGNTIYF.

This clone came up once. DNA for the CDR3: TGTGCCAGCAGCTTAGTCGCGAGCAGTGATGCCCAGCCCCAGCATTTT. It yields the protein CASSLVASSDAQPQHF. The chain carries TRBV7-2 and TRBJ1-5; D is ambiguous. CDR1 and CDR2 (germline): SGHTA, FQGNSA. The CDR3 extends over 16 amino acids. V lost 1 base to trimming and J lost 7 bases, with 17 bases between them.

The J gene is TRBJ2-3, the V gene TRBV5-1; D uncertain. Germline CDR1 is SGHRS and CDR2 is YFSETQ. Trimming took 3 bases from V and 2 from J, leaving 4 bases between them. This CDR3 is 12 amino acids long. In nucleotides, the CDR3 is TGCGCCAGCAGCTCATACACAGATACGCAGTATTTT. This translates into CASSSYTDTQYF.